Listed below are T cell receptor beta chains from one sample, sequenced in a study of CD8+ T cells in alopecia areata. Measured with immunoSEQ multiplex PCR; TCRdb has only the in-frame clones, and not every one. The sample includes 150,000 to 200,000 clones, 40% to 65% of them seen just once. This material consisted of CD8+ T cells sorted from blood, taken around week 54, from a patient treated with tofacitinib. The receptors derive from a human donor with alopecia areata. Both conserved end residues are part of each CDR3.

J gene,V gene,CDR3 protein
TRBJ1-5,TRBV6-5,CASSWTSNQPQHF
TRBJ1-2,TRBV4-3,CASSHGFGYTF
TRBJ1-2,TRBV13,CASSPWTGLGYTF
TRBJ1-5,TRBV12-5,CASGLAGTQPQHF
TRBJ1-4,TRBV6-5,CASSYSGPTNEKLFF
TRBJ2-7,TRBV5-1,CASSLAPSPSYEQYF
TRBJ1-1,TRBV30,CAWSTGQLSSEAFF
TRBJ1-5,TRBV10-3,CAIGRDQNQPQHF
TRBJ2-3,TRBV6-4,CASRPAGDEGDTQYF
TRBJ2-3,TRBV29-1,CSVEGVPVTDTQYF
TRBJ2-2,TRBV13,CASSPQITGSHTGELFF
TRBJ1-1,TRBV27,CASSPGTDEAFF
TRBJ2-1,TRBV14,CASSQDSRGEQFF
TRBJ2-1,TRBV30,CAWDRLFGSYNEQFF
TRBJ2-7,TRBV7-9,CASSEALVDYEQYF
TRBJ1-5,TRBV30,CAFADQGNQPQHF
TRBJ1-6,TRBV6-6,CASSDRWRSSPLHF
TRBJ1-5,TRBV30,CAWSEPSQGWEGYSNQPQHF
TRBJ2-1,TRBV19,CASSIDLEEYNEQFF
TRBJ1-1,TRBV7-2,CASSLQGQGYTEAFF
TRBJ1-2,TRBV27,CASSLTGNYGYTF
TRBJ2-7,TRBV9,CASSVDLSSSYEQYF
TRBJ1-1,TRBV5-4,CASSFFVGNTEAFF
TRBJ2-1,TRBV25-1,CASSGGYEQFF
TRBJ1-2,TRBV6-1,CASSFHQGRGYTF
TRBJ1-1,TRBV6-5,CASSPPANTEAFF
TRBJ1-2,TRBV4-2,CASSQDTAGPEVPLYGYTF
TRBJ1-6,TRBV13,CASSLSYEYNSPLHF
TRBJ1-1,TRBV5-1,CASSFRGQGNTEAFF
TRBJ2-1,TRBV9,CASSVTWSGGPSNEQFF
TRBJ1-6,TRBV30,CAWSENLIWGRSPLHF